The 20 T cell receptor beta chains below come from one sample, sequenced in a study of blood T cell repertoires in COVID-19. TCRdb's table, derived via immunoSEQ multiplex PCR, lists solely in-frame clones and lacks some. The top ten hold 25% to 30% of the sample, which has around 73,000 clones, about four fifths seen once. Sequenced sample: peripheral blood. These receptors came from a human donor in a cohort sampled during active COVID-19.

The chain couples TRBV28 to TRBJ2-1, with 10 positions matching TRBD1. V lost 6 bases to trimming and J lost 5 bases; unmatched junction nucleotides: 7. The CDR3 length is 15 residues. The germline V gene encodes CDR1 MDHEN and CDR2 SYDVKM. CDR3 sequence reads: CASRGPGQGNNEQFF. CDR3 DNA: TGTGCCAGCAGAGGGCCGGGACAGGGGAACAATGAGCAGTTCTTC.

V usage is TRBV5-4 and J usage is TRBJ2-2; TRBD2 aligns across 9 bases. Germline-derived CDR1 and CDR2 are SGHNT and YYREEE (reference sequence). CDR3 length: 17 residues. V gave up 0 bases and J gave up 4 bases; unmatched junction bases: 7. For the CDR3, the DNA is TGTGCCAGCAGCTTGGTAGGCGGGGGGGCGGTCACCGGGGAGCTGTTTTTT. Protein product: CASSLVGGGAVTGELFF.

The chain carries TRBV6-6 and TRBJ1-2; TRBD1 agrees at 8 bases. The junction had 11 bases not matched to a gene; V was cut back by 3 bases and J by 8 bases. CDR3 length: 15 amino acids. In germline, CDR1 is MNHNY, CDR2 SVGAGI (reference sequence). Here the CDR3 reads CASSYSPGQGDGYTF. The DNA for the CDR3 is TGTGCCAGCAGTTATTCCCCCGGACAGGGAGACGGCTACACCTTC.

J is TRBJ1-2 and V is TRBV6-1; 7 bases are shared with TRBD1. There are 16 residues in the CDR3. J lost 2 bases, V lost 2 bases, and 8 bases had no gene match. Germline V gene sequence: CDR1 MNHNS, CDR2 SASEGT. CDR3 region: CASSEWVGTANYGYTF. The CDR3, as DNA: TGTGCCAGCAGTGAATGGGTAGGGACAGCAAACTATGGCTACACCTTC.

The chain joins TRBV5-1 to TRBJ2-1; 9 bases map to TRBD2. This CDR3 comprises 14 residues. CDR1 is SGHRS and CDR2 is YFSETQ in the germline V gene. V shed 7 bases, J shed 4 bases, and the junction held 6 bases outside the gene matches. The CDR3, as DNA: TGCGCCAGCTCCCCCAGCGGGGGGTACAATGAGCAGTTCTTC. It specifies CASSPSGGYNEQFF.

The CDR3 is CASTPQAASGQETQYF. CDR3 sequence (DNA): TGTGCCAGCACCCCTCAAGCGGCTAGCGGGCAAGAGACCCAGTACTTC. The V and J genes are TRBV7-6 and TRBJ2-5; 8 bases align to TRBD2. Germline V gene data show CDR1 as SGHVS and CDR2 as FNYEAQ. The V and J ends lost 7 bases and 2 bases, in that order; junction bases with no gene match: 12. This CDR3 region has 16 residues.

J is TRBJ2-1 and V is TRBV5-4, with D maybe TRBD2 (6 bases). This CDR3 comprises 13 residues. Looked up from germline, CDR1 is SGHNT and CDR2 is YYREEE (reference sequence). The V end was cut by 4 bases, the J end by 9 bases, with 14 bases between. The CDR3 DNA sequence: TGTGCCAGCAGCCTTCCGGGGGTCGGTGAGCAGTTCTTC. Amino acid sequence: CASSLPGVGEQFF.

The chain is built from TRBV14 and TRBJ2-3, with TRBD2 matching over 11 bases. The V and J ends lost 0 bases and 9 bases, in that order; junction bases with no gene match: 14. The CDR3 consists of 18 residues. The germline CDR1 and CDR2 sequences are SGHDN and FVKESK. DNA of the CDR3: TGTGCCAGCAGCCAAGATGGGCGACTAGCGGGGCGGTATTCGACGCAGTATTTT. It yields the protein CASSQDGRLAGRYSTQYF.

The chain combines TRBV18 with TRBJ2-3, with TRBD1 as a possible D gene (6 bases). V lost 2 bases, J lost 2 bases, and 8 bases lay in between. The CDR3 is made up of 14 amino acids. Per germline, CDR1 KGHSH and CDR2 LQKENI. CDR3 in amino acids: CASSPNRATDTQYF. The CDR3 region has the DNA TGTGCCAGCTCACCAAACAGGGCCACAGATACGCAGTATTTT.

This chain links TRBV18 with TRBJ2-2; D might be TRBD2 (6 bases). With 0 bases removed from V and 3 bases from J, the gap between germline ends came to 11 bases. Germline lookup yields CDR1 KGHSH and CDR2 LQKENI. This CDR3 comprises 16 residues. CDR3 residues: CASSPPEGPDTGELFF. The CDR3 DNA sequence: TGTGCCAGCTCACCACCGGAGGGGCCGGACACCGGGGAGCTGTTTTTT.

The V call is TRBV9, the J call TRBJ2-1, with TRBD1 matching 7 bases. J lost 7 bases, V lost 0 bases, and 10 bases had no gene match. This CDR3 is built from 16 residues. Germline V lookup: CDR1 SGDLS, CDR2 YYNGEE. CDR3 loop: CASSVGRAGGINEQFF. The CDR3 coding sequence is TGTGCCAGCAGCGTAGGTCGGGCAGGGGGTATAAATGAGCAGTTCTTC.

CDR3 in DNA: TGTGCCAGTAGCCGACTGCCCTTGGACAAAAACATTCAGTACTTC. Translated, it gives CASSRLPLDKNIQYF. The chain employs TRBV19 and TRBJ2-4; D is ambiguous. Trimming stripped 6 bases from V and 3 bases from J, with 15 bases between. CDR1 is LNHDA and CDR2 is SQIVND in the germline V gene (reference sequence). This CDR3 has 15 residues.

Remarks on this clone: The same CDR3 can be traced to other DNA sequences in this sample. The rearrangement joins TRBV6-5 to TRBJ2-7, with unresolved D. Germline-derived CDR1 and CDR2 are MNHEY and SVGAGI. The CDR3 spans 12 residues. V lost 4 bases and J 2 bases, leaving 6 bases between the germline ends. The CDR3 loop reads CASSSGAYEQYF. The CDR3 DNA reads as TGTGCCAGCAGTTCAGGTGCCTACGAGCAGTACTTC.

The DNA for the CDR3 is TGTGCCAGCGGAGGCACTTCCTACGAGCAGTACTTC. It specifies CASGGTSYEQYF. The chain is built from TRBV6-5 and TRBJ2-7, with a possible D match to TRBD2 (5 bases). CDR1 is MNHEY, CDR2 SVGAGI, per germline. The length of the CDR3 is 12 residues. Trimming removed 8 bases at V and 1 base at J, with 9 bases between.

The CDR3 here is CASSPGQVSTEAFF. The CDR3 region has the DNA TGTGCCAGCAGTCCAGGACAGGTGAGCACTGAAGCTTTCTTT. This rearrangement joins TRBV6-5 to TRBJ1-1; 7 bases agree with TRBD1. Germline lookup yields CDR1 MNHEY and CDR2 SVGAGI. V shed 5 bases and J 4 bases; nucleotides not matched to a gene: 7. This CDR3 has 14 amino acids.

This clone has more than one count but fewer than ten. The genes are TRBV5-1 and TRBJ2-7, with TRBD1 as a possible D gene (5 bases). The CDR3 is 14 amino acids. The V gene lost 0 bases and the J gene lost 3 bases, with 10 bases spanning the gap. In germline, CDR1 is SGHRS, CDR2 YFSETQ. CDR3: CASSLAGHLYEQYF. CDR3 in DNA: TGCGCCAGCAGCTTGGCCGGACACCTCTACGAGCAGTACTTC.

The CDR3 nucleotides read TGTGCCAGCAGCTTAGGGACAGCGGGGGAGCTGTTTTTT. It specifies CASSLGTAGELFF. This chain uses TRBV11-3 with TRBJ2-2, with D tentatively TRBD1 (6 bases). This CDR3 has 13 residues. Germline V gene lookup returns CDR1 SGHNT and CDR2 YENEEA. V was pared by 1 base and J by 8 bases, with 8 bases between.

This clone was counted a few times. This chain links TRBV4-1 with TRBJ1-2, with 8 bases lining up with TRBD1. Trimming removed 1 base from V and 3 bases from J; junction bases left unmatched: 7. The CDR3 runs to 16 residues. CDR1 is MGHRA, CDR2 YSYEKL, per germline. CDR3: CASSQGGQGWDYGYTF. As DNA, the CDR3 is TGCGCCAGCAGCCAAGGCGGACAGGGCTGGGACTATGGCTACACCTTC.

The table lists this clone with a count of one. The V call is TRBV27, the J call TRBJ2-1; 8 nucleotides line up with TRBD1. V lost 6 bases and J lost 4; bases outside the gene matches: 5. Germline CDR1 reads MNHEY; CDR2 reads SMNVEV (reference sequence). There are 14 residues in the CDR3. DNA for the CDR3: TGTGCCAGCAGCCGGGACAGGAGATACAATGAGCAGTTCTTC. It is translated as CASSRDRRYNEQFF.

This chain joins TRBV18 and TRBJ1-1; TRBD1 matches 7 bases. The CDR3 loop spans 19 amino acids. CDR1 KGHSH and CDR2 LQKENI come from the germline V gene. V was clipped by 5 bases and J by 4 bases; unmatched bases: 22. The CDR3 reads CASSLLGPGTARSGTEAFF. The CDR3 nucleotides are TGTGCCAGCTCATTATTGGGGCCCGGGACAGCCCGCTCCGGCACTGAAGCTTTCTTT.